The next 3 T cell receptor beta chains were all read from a single sample in a study of T cell changes during pregnancy in multiple sclerosis (dated by TCRdb to about 2019). The library was produced with the immunoSEQ multiplex PCR assay. TCRdb took over this immuneACCESS table, retaining in-frame rearrangements with V and J assigned. Such tables are incomplete; in checked studies, under half of the missing clones stem from an unresolved V gene, and the remainder is unexplained. Recorded for this sample are around 56,000 clones; 92% of them occurred a single time. Less than 3.5% of the sample lies in the top ten. Sequenced here: peripheral blood, sampled in the third trimester of pregnancy. These receptors were taken from a female donor in good health, enrolled as a control in a pregnancy study.

The chain couples TRBV28 to TRBJ2-1, with 12 bases that match TRBD2. Germline V gene lookup returns CDR1 MDHEN and CDR2 SYDVKM. CDR3 length: 14 residues. J lost 6 bases, V lost 6 bases, and 3 bases had no gene match. This CDR3 reads CASSTSGRSNEQFF. The CDR3 bases are TGTGCCAGCAGCACTAGCGGGAGGTCCAATGAGCAGTTCTTC.

The chain uses TRBV25-1 and TRBJ2-7, with D perhaps matching TRBD1 (5 bases). V was clipped by 6 bases and J by 0 bases, with 9 bases between them. This CDR3 comprises 13 residues. Per germline, CDR1 MGHDK and CDR2 SYGVNS. In DNA form, the CDR3 reads TGTGCCAGCAGGTCCAGGGTCTCCTACGAGCAGTACTTC. This codes for CASRSRVSYEQYF.

The CDR3: CASSLGTNNEQFF. In DNA form, the CDR3 reads TGTGCCAGCAGCTTAGGCACTAACAATGAGCAGTTCTTC. The chain recombines TRBV11-2 with TRBJ2-1; D uncertain. This CDR3 has 13 residues. V gave up 1 base and J gave up 5 bases, with 6 bases separating them. Germline CDR1 reads SGHAT; CDR2 reads FQNNGV.